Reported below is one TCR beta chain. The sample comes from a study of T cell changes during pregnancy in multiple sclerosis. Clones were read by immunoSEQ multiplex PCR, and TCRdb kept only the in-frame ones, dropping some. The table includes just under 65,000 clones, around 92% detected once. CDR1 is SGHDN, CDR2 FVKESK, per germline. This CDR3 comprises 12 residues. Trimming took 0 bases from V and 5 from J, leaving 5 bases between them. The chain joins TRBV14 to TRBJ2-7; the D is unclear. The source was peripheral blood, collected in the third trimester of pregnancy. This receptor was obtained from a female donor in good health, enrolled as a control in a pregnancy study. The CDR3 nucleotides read TGTGCCAGCAGCCAAGACCTACACGAGCAGTACTTC. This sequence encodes CASSQDLHEQYF. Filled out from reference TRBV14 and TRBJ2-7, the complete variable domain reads EAGVTQFPSHSVIEKGQTVTLRCDPISGHDNLYWYRRVMGKEIKFLLHFVKESKQDESGMPNNRFLAERTGGTYSTLKVQPAELEDSGVYFCASSQDLHEQYFGPGTRLTVT.